One T cell receptor beta chain is described in this entry. The antigen is not known. The method was immunoSEQ multiplex PCR; TCRdb's version includes in-frame clones alone and lacks a portion of them. The sample yields more than 50,000 clones, around 87% seen once. The record originates from a study of OX40 agonist ivuxolimab in advanced cancers. On the study more broadly: Partial responses occurred in Three dose-escalation patients, one with hepatocellular carcinoma and two with cutaneous melanoma.

Study-wide results and caveats: Normalized T-cell clonal expansion was also low in a subset of nonresponders. Researchers report that CD8+ T cells had, on average, more expanded clones than CD4+.

The sequence was obtained from an adult with an advanced solid tumor such as melanoma, head and neck, liver or kidney cancer. Sample: CD4+ or CD8+ T cells sorted from blood, taken in a trial of the OX40 agonist ivuxolimab.

The CDR3 sequence: CASSPWTGSNEKLFF. CDR3 nucleotides: TGTGCCAGCAGTCCATGGACAGGGTCAAATGAAAAACTGTTTTTT. The chain links TRBV27 to TRBJ1-4; 8 nucleotides align to TRBD1. V shed 5 bases and J 5 bases; nucleotides not matched to a gene: 7. This CDR3 is built from 15 residues. In germline, CDR1 is MNHEY, CDR2 SMNVEV (reference sequence). Supplemented by reference TRBV27 and TRBJ1-4, the full variable domain reads EAQVTQNPRYLITVTGKKLTVTCSQNMNHEYMSWYRQDPGLGLRQIYYSMNVEVTDKGDVPEGYKVSRKEKRNFPLILESPSPNQTSLYFCASSPWTGSNEKLFFGSGTQLSVL.